A single sample is the source of the 28 T cell receptor beta chains below, sequenced in a study of blood T cell repertoires in COVID-19. The method was immunoSEQ multiplex PCR; TCRdb's version includes in-frame clones alone and lacks a portion of them. The sample lists some 46,000 clones, more than 80% occurring once. Sequenced sample: peripheral blood. These receptor sequences come from a man aged 55 to 70 with acute or convalescent COVID-19.

This clone appeared a single time. This chain connects TRBV28 to TRBJ1-3; no clear D gene. The ends were cut back, 3 bases at V and 0 bases at J, with 6 bases in the middle. CDR1 is MDHEN, CDR2 SYDVKM, per germline. CDR3 length: 14 amino acids. CDR3 DNA: TGTGCCAGCAGTTTGCCAGGCTCTGGAAACACCATATATTTT. Protein product: CASSLPGSGNTIYF.

The chain has TRBV28 and TRBJ1-1; D may be TRBD1 (5 bases). V lost 11 bases, J lost 3 bases, and 19 bases lay in between. From germline, CDR1 is MDHEN and CDR2 SYDVKM. The CDR3 totals 14 residues. Written as DNA, the CDR3 is TGTGCCGCACAACCGGCAGGGCCTTACACTGAAGCTTTCTTT. It is translated as CAAQPAGPYTEAFF.

Comment on this clone: Its ends do not fully match the called genes, so a read error is possible. Other nucleotide sequences in the sample specify the same CDR3. The V and J genes are TRBV4-1 and TRBJ1-5, with D unclear. The CDR3 runs to 13 residues. Germline CDR1 and CDR2: MGHRA and YSYEKL. CDR3 protein: CASSQDSSQPQHF. CDR3 coding DNA: TGTGCCAGCAGCCAAGATAGCAGCCAGCCCCAGCATTTT.

The chain recombines TRBV5-1 with TRBJ2-5, with 7 bases fitting TRBD1. V was clipped by 4 bases and J by 5 bases; unmatched bases: 8. Looked up from germline, CDR1 is SGHRS and CDR2 is YFSETQ. The CDR3 length is 14 residues. CDR3 DNA sequence: TGCGCCAGCAGCCCCGACAGGGTGGGCGAGACCCAGTACTTC. Protein: CASSPDRVGETQYF.

The CDR3 nucleotides read TGTGCCAGCAGCTTGGCGGGGACTCCCAATGAGCAGTTCTTC. Amino acid sequence: CASSLAGTPNEQFF. The J gene is TRBJ2-1, the V gene TRBV5-6; TRBD2 is a possible D gene (6 bases). Germline CDR1 is SGHDT and CDR2 is YYEEEE. The germline V and J ends were trimmed by 0 bases and 6 bases, with 10 bases remaining between them. The CDR3 covers 14 residues.

The chain carries TRBV9 and TRBJ2-1, with TRBD2 identical over 15 bases. From germline, CDR1 is SGDLS and CDR2 YYNGEE. The junction had 10 bases not matched to a gene; V was cut back by 4 bases and J by 8 bases. CDR3 length: 17 residues. The CDR3 region is CASSPRTSGRDGDEQFF. The CDR3 bases are TGTGCCAGCAGCCCCCGGACTAGCGGGAGGGATGGAGATGAGCAGTTCTTC.

The V call is TRBV28, the J call TRBJ1-3, with D possibly TRBD1 on 6 matching bases. V was pared by 10 bases and J by 0 bases, with 22 bases between. Germline V gives CDR1 MDHEN, CDR2 SYDVKM. This CDR3 contains 17 residues. CDR3 bases: TGTGCCACCCTAACCCCCAGGGGTTTCACCTCTGGAAACACCATATATTTT. It codes for CATLTPRGFTSGNTIYF.

The chain links TRBV9 to TRBJ2-3, with D hard to call. Per the germline V gene, CDR1 is SGDLS and CDR2 is YYNGEE. CDR3 length: 16 amino acids. V was trimmed by 0 bases and J by 2 bases, leaving 13 bases between them. In nucleotides, the CDR3 is TGTGCCAGCAGCGTAGGACTTGCCCTCACCACAGATACGCAGTATTTT. It yields the protein CASSVGLALTTDTQYF.

This clone was detected a few times. The V gene is TRBV11-2, the J gene TRBJ2-1; D is unclear. Trimming took 2 bases from V and 2 from J, leaving 4 bases between them. The CDR3 loop spans 13 amino acids. Germline V gene sequence: CDR1 SGHAT, CDR2 FQNNGV. The CDR3 is CASSLNTYNEQFF. CDR3 sequence (DNA): TGTGCCAGCAGCTTAAATACCTACAATGAGCAGTTCTTC. The entire variable domain, with the rest obtained from reference TRBV11-2 and TRBJ2-1, is as follows: EAGVAQSPRYKIIEKRQSVAFWCNPISGHATLYWYQQILGQGPKLLIQFQNNGVVDDSQLPKDRFSAERLKGVDSTLKIQPAKLEDSAVYLCASSLNTYNEQFFGPGTRLTVL.

The chain uses TRBV5-8 and TRBJ1-2; 7 nucleotides agree with TRBD1. CDR3 length equals 17 residues. Germline trimming cut 0 bases from V and 2 bases from J; bases unmatched to any gene: 10. Germline V gene sequence: CDR1 SGHTS, CDR2 YDEGEE. CDR3 DNA sequence: TGTGCCAGCAGCTTGGACCCAGCTGGACAGGTGAACTATGGCTACACCTTC. As protein: CASSLDPAGQVNYGYTF.

V gene TRBV6-2 or TRBV6-3 combines with J gene TRBJ1-5, with no clear D. This CDR3 region has 12 residues. V dropped 0 bases and J dropped 7 bases, with 4 bases sitting between them. Germline V gene sequence: CDR1 MNHEY, CDR2 SVGEGT. In nucleotides, the CDR3 is TGTGCCAGCAGTTACTCACAACAGCCCCAGCATTTT. Its translation: CASSYSQQPQHF.

The CDR3 is CAIGSGTGDNEQFF. For the CDR3, the DNA is TGTGCCATCGGGTCCGGGACAGGGGACAATGAGCAGTTCTTC. V gene TRBV10-3 combines with J gene TRBJ2-1, with 10 bases aligning to TRBD1. Germline V gives CDR1 ENHRY, CDR2 SYGVKD. The CDR3 spans 14 residues. The junction had 6 bases not matched to a gene; V was cut back by 8 bases and J by 5 bases.

V and J are TRBV18 and TRBJ2-1; 10 nucleotides line up with TRBD2. Germline V gene data show CDR1 as KGHSH and CDR2 as LQKENI. The V segment lost 1 base and the J segment 7 bases; nucleotides outside the gene matches: 7. The CDR3 covers 16 residues. The CDR3 region is CASSPLAGGGLNEQFF. The CDR3 coding sequence is TGTGCCAGCTCACCACTAGCGGGAGGCGGTTTGAATGAGCAGTTCTTC.

The chain links TRBV4-1 to TRBJ2-7; 8 bases line up with TRBD1. From germline, CDR1 is MGHRA and CDR2 YSYEKL. J gave up 6 bases and V 3 bases, and 10 bases lay outside the gene matches. The CDR3 runs 15 residues. CDR3 DNA: TGCGCCAGCAGCCACGGTATGGGACAGGATCGCGAGCAGTACTTC. Translation gives CASSHGMGQDREQYF.

The V gene is TRBV7-2, the J gene TRBJ2-1; maybe TRBD1 (5 bases). This CDR3 is 14 amino acids long. Trimming removed 4 bases at V and 11 bases at J, with 18 bases between. CDR1 SGHTA and CDR2 FQGNSA come from the germline V gene. CDR3 loop: CASSSQYIDRQQFF. As DNA, the CDR3 is TGTGCCAGCAGCTCCCAGTATATCGACAGACAGCAGTTCTTC.

The V and J genes are TRBV6-4 and TRBJ2-1, with a weak D call TRBD2 (6 bases). The germline gives CDR1 MRHNA, CDR2 SNTAGT. V lost 3 bases, J lost 9 bases, and 15 bases lay in between. CDR3 length: 14 amino acids. This chain's CDR3 is CASSEQAEGSEQFF. DNA for the CDR3: TGTGCCAGCAGTGAACAAGCGGAGGGGAGTGAGCAGTTCTTC.

The chain is built from TRBV7-2 and TRBJ1-2, with 11 bases matching TRBD1. J was trimmed by 4 bases and V by 5 bases; bases with no gene match: 6. This CDR3 region has 15 residues. From germline, CDR1 is SGHTA and CDR2 FQGNSA. The CDR3 sequence: CASSPRTGGRYGYTF. CDR3 in DNA: TGTGCCAGCAGCCCCCGGACAGGGGGCCGCTATGGCTACACCTTC.

The gene calls are TRBV18 and TRBJ1-2; 7 bases align to TRBD1. Unmatched junction bases numbered 3, after V lost 2 bases and J lost 3 bases. CDR3 length: 14 amino acids. Germline CDR1 KGHSH, CDR2 LQKENI. Here the CDR3 DNA reads TGTGCCAGCTCACCATCGACAGGGTACTATGGCTACACCTTC. It specifies CASSPSTGYYGYTF. The entire variable domain, with the rest obtained from reference TRBV18 and TRBJ1-2, is as follows: NAGVMQNPRHLVRRRGQEARLRCSPMKGHSHVYWYRQLPEEGLKFMVYLQKENIIDESGMPKERFSAEFPKEGPSILRIQQVVRGDSAAYFCASSPSTGYYGYTFGSGTRLTVV.

The CDR3 is CASSPRTGLLSDEKLFF. Here the CDR3 DNA reads TGTGCCAGCAGCCCCAGGACAGGGCTCTTATCGGATGAAAAACTGTTTTTT. This chain joins TRBV11-2 and TRBJ1-4; 8 nucleotides line up with TRBD1. J gave up 6 bases and V 5 bases, and 14 bases lay outside the gene matches. Germline V CDR1 and CDR2: SGHAT, FQNNGV. CDR3 length equals 17 residues.

This clone has more than one count but fewer than ten. The V gene is TRBV7-3, the J gene TRBJ2-3; 8 bases are a match to TRBD2. Germline V gives CDR1 SGHTA, CDR2 FQGTGA. V shed 6 bases and J 6 bases; nucleotides not matched to a gene: 8. The CDR3 sequence is 14 residues long. In DNA form, the CDR3 reads TGTGCCAGCAGACCGGGACTAGACGGGGATACGCAGTATTTT. This gives the protein CASRPGLDGDTQYF.

The chain couples TRBV5-1 to TRBJ2-3; 8 nucleotides align to TRBD2. V gave up 1 base and J gave up 1 base; unmatched junction bases: 8. This CDR3 region has 17 residues. In germline, CDR1 is SGHRS, CDR2 YFSETQ. The CDR3 here is CASSLTLAGSGTDTQYF. The CDR3 DNA reads TGCGCCAGCAGCTTGACTTTAGCGGGGAGTGGCACAGATACGCAGTATTTT.

This clone was seen once. The chain has TRBV7-3 and TRBJ2-1, with TRBD2 identical over 9 bases. V was clipped by 3 bases and J by 8 bases; unmatched bases: 5. There are 14 residues in the CDR3. Per the germline V gene, CDR1 is SGHTA and CDR2 is FQGTGA. In DNA, the CDR3 is TGTGCCAGCAGCTTTAGCGGGAGTAGCCATGAGCAGTTCTTC. Its protein product is CASSFSGSSHEQFF.

The rearrangement joins TRBV19 to TRBJ1-1, with D hard to call. Between the trimmed V and J ends, which lost 7 bases and 4 bases, there was a span of 19 bases. Germline V gene lookup returns CDR1 LNHDA and CDR2 SQIVND (reference sequence). This CDR3 has 15 amino acids. CDR3 residues: CASTLWATSSTEAFF. The CDR3 coding sequence is TGTGCCAGTACCCTCTGGGCTACATCGAGCACTGAAGCTTTCTTT.

The chain carries TRBV7-9 and TRBJ2-1, with 8 bases aligning to TRBD2. The CDR3 length is 16 residues. The trim removed 5 bases at V and 6 bases at J, leaving 12 bases unmatched. CDR1 is SEHNR, CDR2 FQNEAQ, per germline (reference sequence). DNA of the CDR3: TGTGCCAGCAGCCCAAAGGGGCTAGCGGGTGGCAATGAGCAGTTCTTC. This translates into CASSPKGLAGGNEQFF.

J is TRBJ2-2 and V is TRBV5-1; 7 bases fit TRBD2. This CDR3 spans 14 amino acids. In germline, CDR1 is SGHRS, CDR2 YFSETQ. The junction had 1 base not matched to a gene; V was cut back by 4 bases and J by 1 base. The CDR3 loop is CASSTGGNTGELFF. The CDR3 nucleotides read TGCGCCAGCAGCACGGGGGGGAACACCGGGGAGCTGTTTTTT.

The chain carries TRBV2 and TRBJ1-5; TRBD1 matches 7 bases. Germline-derived CDR1 and CDR2 are SNHLY and FYNNEI. The CDR3 runs 14 residues. The J segment lost 4 bases and the V segment lost 6 bases, leaving 6 bases of the junction unmatched. The CDR3: CASRDRLGNQPQHF. The CDR3 nucleotides read TGTGCCAGCAGGGACAGGTTGGGAAATCAGCCCCAGCATTTT. Full variable domain (outside the CDR3, taken from reference TRBV2 and TRBJ1-5): EPEVTQTPSHQVTQMGQEVILRCVPISNHLYFYWYRQILGQKVEFLVSFYNNEISEKSEIFDDQFSVERPDGSNFTLKIRSTKLEDSAMYFCASRDRLGNQPQHFGDGTRLSIL.

The chain links TRBV28 to TRBJ2-6; D call uncertain. The CDR3 has 15 residues. Germline-derived CDR1 and CDR2 are MDHEN and SYDVKM. V was pared by 2 bases and J by 0 bases, with 5 bases between. CDR3 residues: CASSLLSSGANVLTF. CDR3 in DNA: TGTGCCAGCAGTTTACTGAGCTCTGGGGCCAACGTCCTGACTTTC.

A remark on this clone: The junction departs from the called germline gene at one end, perhaps through a read error. The chain uses TRBV7-8 and TRBJ2-3; D is uncertain. CDR3 length equals 12 residues. CDR1 is SGHVS, CDR2 FQNEAQ, per germline. The CDR3 region is CASSSGSWNGVF. Here the CDR3 DNA reads TGTGCCAGCAGCTCCGGGTCCTGGAACGGAGTTTTT.